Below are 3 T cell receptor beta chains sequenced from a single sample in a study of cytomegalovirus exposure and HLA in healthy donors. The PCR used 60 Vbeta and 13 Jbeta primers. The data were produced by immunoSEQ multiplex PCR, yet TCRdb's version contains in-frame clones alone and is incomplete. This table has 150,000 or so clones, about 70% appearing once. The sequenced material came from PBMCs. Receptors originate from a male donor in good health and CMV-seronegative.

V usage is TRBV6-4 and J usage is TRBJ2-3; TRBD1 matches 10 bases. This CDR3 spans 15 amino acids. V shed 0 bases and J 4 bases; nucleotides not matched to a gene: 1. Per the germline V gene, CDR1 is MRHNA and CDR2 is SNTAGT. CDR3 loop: CASSDSTGGADTQYF. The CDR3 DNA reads TGTGCCAGCAGTGACTCGACAGGGGGCGCAGATACGCAGTATTTT.

The CDR3 DNA sequence: TGTGCCAGCAGCGTAGAAGGGGGCAAGGAAAACATTCAGTACTTC. Its protein is CASSVEGGKENIQYF. This chain joins TRBV9 and TRBJ2-4; 7 nucleotides align to TRBD1. The CDR3 totals 15 residues. Germline lookup yields CDR1 SGDLS and CDR2 YYNGEE. The V segment lost 0 bases and the J segment 5 bases; nucleotides outside the gene matches: 5.

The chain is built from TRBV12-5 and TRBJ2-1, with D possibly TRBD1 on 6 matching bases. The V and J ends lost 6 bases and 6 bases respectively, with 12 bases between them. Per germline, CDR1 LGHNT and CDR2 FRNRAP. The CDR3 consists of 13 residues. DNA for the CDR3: TGTGCTAGTGGCCTAGGACAGTCCAATGAGCAGTTCTTC. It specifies CASGLGQSNEQFF.